This T cell receptor beta chain derives from a study of multiple sclerosis patients with progressive multifocal leukoencephalopathy. Points from the study as a whole: Lower normalized Shannon entropy suggested reduced TRB diversity in most PML patients.

The sample holds one count of this clone. Antigen unknown. Here immunoSEQ multiplex PCR was the method, and the copy in TCRdb shows in-frame clones only, minus some. Among more than 30,000 clones listed, about 87% were seen once. The CDR3 contains 12 residues. Germline V gene sequence: CDR1 MNHNS, CDR2 SASEGT. V gave up 7 bases and J gave up 4 bases, with 11 bases separating them. Time point noted: time of PML onset. The chain is built from TRBV6-1 and TRBJ2-7, with D maybe TRBD1 (5 bases). The source was PBMCs, collected from a patient treated with natalizumab. The origin of this receptor is a woman in her forties with progressive multifocal leukoencephalopathy. CDR3 protein: CASTTPGYEQYF. The DNA of the CDR3 is TGTGCCAGCACTACCCCAGGGTACGAGCAGTACTTC.